This record concerns one TCR beta chain sequence. Its antigen is as yet unknown. Data came from immunoSEQ multiplex PCR; TCRdb stores just in-frame clones and leaves some out. The top ten hold more than 1.2% of the sample, which has 150,000 or so clones, about 91% seen once. This record belongs to a study of T cell responses to AZD1222 COVID-19 vaccine. Study-wide findings and caveats: Regions left unmutated in variants are reportedly the target of nearly half of spike-specific TCRs.

V was trimmed by 3 bases and J by 6 bases, leaving 15 bases between them. This CDR3 spans 16 amino acids. Germline V gives CDR1 MNHEY, CDR2 SVGEGT. The source of this sequence is an adult in good health. This chain connects TRBV6-2 or TRBV6-3 to TRBJ1-6; D is possibly TRBD1 (5 bases). Source: peripheral blood, taken on day 0 of AZD1222 vaccination. CDR3 amino acids: CASSYTRAPLNSPLHF. The CDR3 DNA reads TGTGCCAGCAGTTATACCAGGGCCCCTCTTAATTCACCCCTCCACTTT.